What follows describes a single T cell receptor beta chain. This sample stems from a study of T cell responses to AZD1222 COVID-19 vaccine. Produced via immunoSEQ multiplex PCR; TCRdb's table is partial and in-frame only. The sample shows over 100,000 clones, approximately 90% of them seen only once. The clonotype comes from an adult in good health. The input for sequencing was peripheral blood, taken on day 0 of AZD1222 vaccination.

The CDR3 nucleotides are TGTGCCAGTACCGAGGGGAATGGCTACACCTTC. Translating it yields CASTEGNGYTF. The J gene is TRBJ1-2, the V gene TRBV19; D is perhaps TRBD1 (5 bases). The CDR3 is 11 residues long. Trimming cost V 7 bases and J 6 bases, with 9 bases left between them. Germline CDR1 is LNHDA and CDR2 is SQIVND (reference sequence).